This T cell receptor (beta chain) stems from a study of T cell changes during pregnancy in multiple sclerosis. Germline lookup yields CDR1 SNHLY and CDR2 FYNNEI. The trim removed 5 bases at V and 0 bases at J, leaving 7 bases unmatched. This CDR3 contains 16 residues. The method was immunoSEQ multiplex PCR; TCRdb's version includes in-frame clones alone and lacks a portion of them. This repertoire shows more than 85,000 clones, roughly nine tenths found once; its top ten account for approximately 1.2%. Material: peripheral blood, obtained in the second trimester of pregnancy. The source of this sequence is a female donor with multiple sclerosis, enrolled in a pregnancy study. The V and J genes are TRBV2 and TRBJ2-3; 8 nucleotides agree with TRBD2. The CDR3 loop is CASSLTSGPSTDTQYF. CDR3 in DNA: TGTGCCAGCAGTCTTACTAGCGGCCCGAGCACAGATACGCAGTATTTT.